Here is one TCR beta chain with its context. The data belong to a study of blood T cell repertoires in COVID-19. Study-wide context: Samples representing acute and convalescent COVID-19 were sourced from the United States, Italy and Spain. PBMCs, B-cell-depleted T cells, or T cells provided the cDNA or gDNA that made up the material.

The length of the CDR3 is 14 residues. Deletions cut 4 bases from V and 9 bases from J, with 19 bases between. Germline CDR1 and CDR2: SGHVS and FQNEAQ. Study processing details: Amplification from reference gene primers served as the basis for estimated nucleated cell counts. The protocol was immunoSEQ multiplex PCR, while the TCRdb copy is restricted to in-frame clones and leaves out a portion. The V and J calls and clone size were taken over from that table, and D and trimming were inferred from the DNA. The sample comprises 250,000 to 350,000 clones, roughly 87% of which are singletons, and 2% to 3% rests with the top ten.

This sequence joins TRBV7-8 and TRBJ2-7; possible D gene TRBD1, 6 bases. The specimen sequenced was peripheral blood. The TCR sequence derives from a man aged 18 to 35 with active or convalescent COVID-19. The CDR3 is CASSSEGVFGGQYF. The CDR3 nucleotides are TGTGCCAGCAGCTCCGAGGGGGTGTTCGGAGGGCAGTACTTC.